These 2 T cell receptor beta chains came from one sample sequenced in a study of cytomegalovirus exposure and HLA in healthy donors. Method: immunoSEQ multiplex PCR; TCRdb's copy keeps in-frame clones and lacks some. In the table there are around 150,000 clones, about 88% of which are singletons. Material for sequencing was PBMCs. The receptor source for this set is a woman aged 18 to 35 in good health and CMV-seropositive.

The V gene is TRBV7-2, the J gene TRBJ1-4; no clear D. CDR3 length: 15 amino acids. Germline loops: CDR1 SGHTA, CDR2 FQGNSA. Trimming shortened V by 5 bases and J by 0 bases, and 10 bases separated the two germline ends. The CDR3 protein is CASSPQISTNEKLFF. CDR3 in DNA: TGTGCCAGCAGCCCCCAGATTTCAACTAATGAAAAACTGTTTTTT.

This chain uses TRBV6-1 with TRBJ1-3, with no clear D. Germline-derived CDR1 and CDR2 are MNHNS and SASEGT. The V end was cut by 3 bases, the J end by 4 bases, with 16 bases between. CDR3 length: 16 residues. In nucleotides, the CDR3 is TGTGCCAGCAGTGAGCCCCCGGGGATCCGGGGAAACACCATATATTTT. Translated, it gives CASSEPPGIRGNTIYF.